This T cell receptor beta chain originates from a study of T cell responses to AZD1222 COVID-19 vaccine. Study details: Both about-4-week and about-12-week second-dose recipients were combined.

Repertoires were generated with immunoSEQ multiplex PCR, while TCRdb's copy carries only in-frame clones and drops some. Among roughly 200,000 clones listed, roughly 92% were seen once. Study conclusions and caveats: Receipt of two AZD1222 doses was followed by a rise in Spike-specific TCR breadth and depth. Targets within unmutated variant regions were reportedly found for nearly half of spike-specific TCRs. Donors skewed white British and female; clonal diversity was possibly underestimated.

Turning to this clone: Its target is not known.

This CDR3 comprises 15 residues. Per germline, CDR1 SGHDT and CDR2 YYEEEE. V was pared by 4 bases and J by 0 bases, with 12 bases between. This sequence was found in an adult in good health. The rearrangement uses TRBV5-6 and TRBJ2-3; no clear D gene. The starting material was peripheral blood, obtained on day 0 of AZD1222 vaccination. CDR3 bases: TGTGCCAGCAGCGGGGTCTTGGTAAGCACAGATACGCAGTATTTT. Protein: CASSGVLVSTDTQYF. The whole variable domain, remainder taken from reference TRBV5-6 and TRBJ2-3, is DAGVTQSPTHLIKTRGQQVTLRCSPKSGHDTVSWYQQALGQGPQFIFQYYEEEERQRGNFPDRFSGHQFPNYSSELNVNALLLGDSALYLCASSGVLVSTDTQYFGPGTRLTVL.